The present entry profiles one T cell receptor beta chain with its context. The entry originates in a study of blood T cell repertoires in COVID-19. Measured with immunoSEQ multiplex PCR; TCRdb has only the in-frame clones, and not every one. The sample lists some 370,000 clones; over 75% were seen once. V shed 10 bases and J 8 bases; nucleotides not matched to a gene: 8. The CDR3 has 12 amino acids. Per germline, CDR1 ENHRY and CDR2 SYGVKD. Sample: peripheral blood. The gene calls are TRBV10-3 and TRBJ1-2, with TRBD1 matching over 9 bases. The source of this sequence is a woman in her twenties or thirties with COVID-19, enrolled during active disease. CDR3 loop: CATNRGRGGYTF. DNA of the CDR3: TGTGCCACCAACAGGGGGCGTGGGGGCTACACCTTC.